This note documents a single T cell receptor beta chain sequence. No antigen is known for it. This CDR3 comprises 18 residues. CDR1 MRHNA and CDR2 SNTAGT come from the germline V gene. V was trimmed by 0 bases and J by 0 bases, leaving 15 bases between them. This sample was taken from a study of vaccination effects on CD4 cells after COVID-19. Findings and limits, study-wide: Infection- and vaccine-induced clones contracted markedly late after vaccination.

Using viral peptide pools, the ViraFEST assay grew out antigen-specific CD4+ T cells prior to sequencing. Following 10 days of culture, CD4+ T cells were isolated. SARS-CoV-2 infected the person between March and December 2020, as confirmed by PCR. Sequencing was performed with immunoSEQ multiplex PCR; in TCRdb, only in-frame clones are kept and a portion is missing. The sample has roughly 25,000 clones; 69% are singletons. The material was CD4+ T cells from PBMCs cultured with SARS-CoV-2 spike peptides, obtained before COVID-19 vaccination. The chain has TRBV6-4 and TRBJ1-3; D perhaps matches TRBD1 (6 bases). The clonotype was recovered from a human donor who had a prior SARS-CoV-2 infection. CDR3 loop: CASSDSSVDSLSGNTIYF. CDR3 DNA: TGTGCCAGCAGTGACTCGTCAGTGGACAGTCTCTCTGGAAACACCATATATTTT.